Presented here are 11 T cell receptor beta chains from one specimen sequenced in a study of T cells after yellow fever vaccination. Each CDR3 protein is one row after TCRdb ran MiXCR on the 5' RACE reads. Among under 300,000 distinct CDR3 sequences listed, 10% to 15% were seen once. This specimen was CD4+ T cells sorted from PBMCs, taken 45 days after the yellow fever booster vaccination. These receptors came from a man aged 30 to 39 who received the YFV17D yellow fever vaccine.

This clonotype appeared a few times. V gene TRBV20-1 combines with J gene TRBJ2-2; TRBD2 might be the D (6 bases). The CDR3 runs to 12 residues. Trimming cost V 6 bases and J 9 bases, with 14 bases left between them. Germline V gene data show CDR1 as DFQATT and CDR2 as SNEGSKA (reference sequence). The CDR3 bases are TGCAGTGCCCAACGGGGAGGACGGGAGCTGTTTTTT. Translating gives CSAQRGGRELFF.

This clonotype was observed a handful of times. V is TRBV27 and J is TRBJ2-1, with TRBD2 matching 7 bases. The V and J ends lost 5 bases and 6 bases, in that order; junction bases with no gene match: 19. Looked up from germline, CDR1 is MNHEY and CDR2 is SMNVEV (reference sequence). There are 18 residues in the CDR3. CDR3 DNA: TGTGCCAGCAGTAATTCGCTCTTCGTGGAGGTAGCGGGCAATGAGCAGTTCTTC. Its translation is CASSNSLFVEVAGNEQFF.

This clonotype has only a few counts. The V and J genes are TRBV20-1 and TRBJ2-7, with TRBD2 matching 14 bases. CDR1 DFQATT and CDR2 SNEGSKA come from the germline V gene (reference sequence). The CDR3 is 14 amino acids. The trim removed 6 bases at V and 3 bases at J, leaving 4 bases unmatched. The CDR3 sequence: CSALGTSGSYEQYF. The CDR3 DNA reads TGCAGTGCCCTCGGGACTAGCGGGAGCTACGAGCAGTACTTC.

This clonotype was counted a few times. The rearrangement links TRBV20-1 to TRBJ2-3; D uncertain. This CDR3 region has 11 residues. The ends were cut back, 5 bases at V and 6 bases at J, with 9 bases in the middle. Per the germline V gene, CDR1 is DFQATT and CDR2 is SNEGSKA (reference sequence). CDR3 loop: CSAGVGDTQYF. CDR3 in DNA: TGCAGTGCTGGGGTGGGGGATACGCAGTATTTT.

This clonotype was recorded many times. CDR3 sequence (DNA): TGTGCCAGCAGCCCAGGCGGCTCGAACACCGGGGAGCTGTTTTTT. It encodes CASSPGGSNTGELFF. The chain recombines TRBV7-9 with TRBJ2-2; D is undetermined. Per germline, CDR1 SEHNR and CDR2 FQNEAQ (reference sequence). The CDR3 has 15 amino acids. V gave up 5 bases and J gave up 0 bases, with 10 bases separating them.

This clonotype was observed at least ten times. This chain uses TRBV27 with TRBJ1-5; D is uncertain. Trimming took off 3 bases at V and 3 bases at J, with 9 bases between the two ends. Per the germline V gene, CDR1 is MNHEY and CDR2 is SMNVEV (reference sequence). CDR3 size: 14 residues. In DNA, the CDR3 is TGTGCCAGCAGTTTCCAAGGACCCAATCAGCCCCAGCATTTT. Protein: CASSFQGPNQPQHF.

The chain couples TRBV7-2 to TRBJ2-7; the match to TRBD2 covers 11 bases. The V gene end was trimmed by 6 bases and the J gene end by 2 bases; junction bases not matched to a gene: 3. This CDR3 has 14 amino acids. CDR1 SGHTA and CDR2 FQGNSA come from the germline V gene. The CDR3 here is CASRKLAGAYEQYF. The CDR3 DNA reads as TGTGCCAGCAGGAAACTAGCGGGAGCCTACGAGCAGTACTTC.

As regards this clonotype: Its ends do not fully match the called genes, so a read error is possible. This chain joins TRBV7-2 and TRBJ2-5; no clear D gene. Germline V CDR1 and CDR2: SGHTA, FQGNSA. This CDR3 has 16 amino acids. CDR3 loop: CASSLAVASRKETHYF. CDR3 sequence (DNA): TGTGCCAGCAGCTTAGCCGTCGCGAGCCGAAAAGAGACCCATTACTTC.

There are a few counts of this clonotype. The chain recombines TRBV24-1 with TRBJ2-5; D is possibly TRBD1 or TRBD2 (5 bases each). The CDR3 sequence is 15 residues long. Germline CDR1 reads KGHDR; CDR2 reads SFDVKD. V was clipped by 0 bases and J by 3 bases, with 10 bases between them. CDR3 region: CATSDLDGGKETQYF. CDR3 nucleotides: TGTGCCACCAGTGATTTGGATGGGGGAAAAGAGACCCAGTACTTC.

This clonotype was counted between two and nine times. The chain joins TRBV7-9 to TRBJ2-7; no clear D. The ends were cut back, 0 bases at V and 6 bases at J, with 15 bases in the middle. This CDR3 contains 15 residues. Germline loops: CDR1 SEHNR, CDR2 FQNEAQ (reference sequence). The CDR3 bases are TGTGCCAGCAGCTTAGCGGCAGGCTCCTTGGGCGAGCAGTACTTC. Its translation is CASSLAAGSLGEQYF.

The V and J genes are TRBV20-1 and TRBJ2-6, with TRBD1 as a possible D gene (6 bases). The germline V and J ends were trimmed by 6 bases and 3 bases, with 15 bases remaining between them. CDR3 size: 15 residues. Germline V lookup: CDR1 DFQATT, CDR2 SNEGSKA (reference sequence). The CDR3 loop is CSATRGSLGANVLTF. Written as DNA, the CDR3 is TGCAGTGCAACCAGGGGTTCCCTTGGGGCCAACGTCCTGACTTTC.